A single TCR beta chain is shown here with its context. Its antigen is unknown. This sample is drawn from a study of cytomegalovirus exposure and HLA in healthy donors. At the level of the study: Some 85 million unique TCRs, all from HLA-typed donors, were included in an early release of the data.

General study findings and limits: Most TCR sequences were rare, but some public TCRs occurred in many donors. Reported performance of the classifier showed diagnosis of cytomegalovirus status with high specificity and sensitivity.

The V end was cut by 6 bases, the J end by 1 base, with 12 bases between. This CDR3 region has 15 residues. Germline V gene lookup returns CDR1 MNHEY and CDR2 SMNVEV (reference sequence). With 60 Vbeta and 13 Jbeta primers, the PCR was carried out. Methods used by the authors: An analysis performed later counted about 80 million unique TCR beta chains (roughly 11 million of them shared). Some clones are missing from TCRdb's copy, which holds only in-frame ones; the method was immunoSEQ multiplex PCR. That table gives V, J and clone size, and the DNA gave D and trimming. Of more than 95,000 clones listed, 60% to 85% were seen once; the top ten hold over 1.5%.

The specimen was PBMCs. This sequence joins TRBV27 and TRBJ2-2; D possibly corresponds to TRBD1 (5 bases). The TCR originated in a woman younger than 35 in good health and CMV-seronegative. CDR3 sequence: CASRPRGQNTGELFF. CDR3 in DNA: TGTGCCAGCAGACCTAGGGGCCAGAACACCGGGGAGCTGTTTTTT.